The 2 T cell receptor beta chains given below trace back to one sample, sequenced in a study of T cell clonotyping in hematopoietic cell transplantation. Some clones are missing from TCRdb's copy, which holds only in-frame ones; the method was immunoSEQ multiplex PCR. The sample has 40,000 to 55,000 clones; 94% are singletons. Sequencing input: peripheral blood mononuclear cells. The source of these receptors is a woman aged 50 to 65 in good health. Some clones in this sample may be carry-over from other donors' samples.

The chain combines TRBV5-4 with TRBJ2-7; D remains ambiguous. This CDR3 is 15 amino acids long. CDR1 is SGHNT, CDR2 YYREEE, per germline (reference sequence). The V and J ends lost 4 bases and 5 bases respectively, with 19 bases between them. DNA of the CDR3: TGTGCCAGCAGCCCCAATTCACACCCTGGGGACGAGCAGTACTTC. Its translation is CASSPNSHPGDEQYF.

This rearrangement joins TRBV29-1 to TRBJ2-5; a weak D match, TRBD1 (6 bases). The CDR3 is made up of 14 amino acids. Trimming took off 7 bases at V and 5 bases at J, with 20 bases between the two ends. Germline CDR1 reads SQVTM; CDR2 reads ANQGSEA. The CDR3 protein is CSALDSAREETQYF. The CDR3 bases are TGCAGCGCCCTGGACAGTGCCCGAGAGGAGACCCAGTACTTC.